This T cell receptor beta chain appears in the sequencing data of a study of T-cell memory formation after mild COVID-19. Background on the study: Largely donor-specific sequence clusters came from a couple of donors. Study results and limitations: While clones contracting from day 15 to 85 were balanced between CD4 and CD8, later expanders leaned CD4+. The CD4+ clones that contracted clustered mainly within CM and EM, and the CD8+ clones concentrated in EMRA.

TCRalpha and TCRbeta libraries used 5'RACE with constant-segment primers and UMIs. TCRdb passed the 5' RACE reads through MiXCR, listing each CDR3 protein once. Found here are under 550,000 distinct CDR3 sequences, roughly 18% of them singletons; the top ten hold roughly 21%. As for this clonotype: The antigen is unknown.

Germline CDR1 is KGHDR and CDR2 is SFDVKD. The CDR3 runs to 12 residues. V gave up 5 bases and J gave up 10 bases, with 11 bases separating them. This chain connects TRBV24-1 to TRBJ1-5; D is uncertain. This receptor was taken from a man between 18 and 35 years old who had mild COVID-19 (a few samples of this study predate the infection). Cell type and time point are not known. Sequences were obtained from PBMCs or a T cell subset sorted from them (not recorded which). The chain's CDR3 is CATSVSGNPQHF. The CDR3 DNA reads TGTGCCACCAGTGTTTCGGGGAATCCCCAGCATTTT.